This TCR beta chain was recovered during a study of blood T cell repertoires in COVID-19. Profiled with immunoSEQ multiplex PCR; TCRdb holds only in-frame clones, not every one. The sample shows around 300,000 clones, around 92% of them seen only once. CDR1 is LGHDT, CDR2 YNNKEL, per germline (reference sequence). The CDR3 spans 18 residues. The trim removed 4 bases at V and 6 bases at J, leaving 19 bases unmatched. The source is a woman aged 60 to 75 who had recovered from COVID-19. What was sequenced was PBMCs or T cells enriched from blood (not recorded which). The chain links TRBV3-1 (or the pseudogene TRBV3-2) to TRBJ1-1; 8 positions match TRBD1. CDR3 sequence reads: CASSPQKDRVFLPPEAFF. The DNA for the CDR3 is TGTGCCAGCAGCCCCCAGAAGGACAGGGTATTTCTACCGCCTGAAGCTTTCTTT.